Listed here is a single T cell receptor (beta chain). This record belongs to a study of technical replicates of blood from a handful of donors. The method was immunoSEQ multiplex PCR; TCRdb's version includes in-frame clones alone and lacks a portion of them. The sample consists of 74,000 or so clones, around 90% of them appearing once. The clonotype originates from a human donor in good health. Material for sequencing was T cells isolated from PBMCs.

CDR3 nucleotide sequence: TGCAGCGTTGACAAGGGAGGAACAGATACGCAGTATTTT. Its translation: CSVDKGGTDTQYF. The chain combines TRBV29-1 with TRBJ2-3, with D tentatively TRBD2 (6 bases). The germline V and J ends were trimmed by 3 bases and 3 bases, with 10 bases remaining between them. Germline V CDR1 and CDR2: SQVTM, ANQGSEA. The CDR3 has 13 residues.